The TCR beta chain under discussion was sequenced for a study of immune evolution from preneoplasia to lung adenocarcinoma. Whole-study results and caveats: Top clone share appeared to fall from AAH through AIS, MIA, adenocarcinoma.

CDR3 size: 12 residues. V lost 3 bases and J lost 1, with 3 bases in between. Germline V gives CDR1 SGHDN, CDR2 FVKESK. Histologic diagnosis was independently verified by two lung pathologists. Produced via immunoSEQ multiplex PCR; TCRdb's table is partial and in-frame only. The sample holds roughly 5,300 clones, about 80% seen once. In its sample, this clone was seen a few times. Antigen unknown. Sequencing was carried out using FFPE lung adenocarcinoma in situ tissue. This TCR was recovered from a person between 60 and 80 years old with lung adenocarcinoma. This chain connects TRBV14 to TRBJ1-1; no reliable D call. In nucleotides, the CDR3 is TGTGCCAGCAGCCACGGGAACACTGAAGCTTTCTTT. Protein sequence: CASSHGNTEAFF.